These T cell receptor beta chains were read from a single sample in a study of shared clonotypes between healthy human individuals. Profiled with immunoSEQ multiplex PCR; TCRdb holds only in-frame clones, not every one. The sample has around 340,000 clones, around four fifths seen once. The sequenced sample was memory CD4+ T cells sorted from blood. The origin of the receptors is a young man in good health. The CDR3 runs from the conserved cysteine through the conserved F or W. Fields, in order: CDR3 protein, CDR3 DNA, J gene, D gene, clone size, CDR3 length, V gene. D genes are given only for firm matches. Some rows mark clone size as missing; the rest say once, few, many or name a class of expanded clone.

CASTPVQGDGYTF TGCGCCAGCACCCCAGTACAGGGGGACGGCTACACCTTC TRBJ1-2 TRBD1 . 13 TRBV5-1
CASSLVPGGPYEQYF TGTGCCAGCAGCTTAGTTCCGGGGGGACCCTACGAGCAGTACTTC TRBJ2-7 TRBD2 . 15 TRBV11-2
CATSGRPTYEQYF TGTGCCACATCCGGCAGGCCGACCTACGAGCAGTACTTC TRBJ2-7 . few 13 TRBV19
CSVDLGRTSGSRGGELFF TGCAGCGTTGATTTGGGACGGACTAGCGGGAGCCGAGGCGGGGAGCTGTTTTTT TRBJ2-2 TRBD2 few 18 TRBV29-1
CASRVYNEQFF TGTGCCAGCAGGGTTTACAATGAGCAGTTCTTC TRBJ2-1 . . 11 TRBV6-5
CAGNRDRGDEQYF TGTGCCGGCAACCGGGACAGGGGCGACGAGCAGTACTTC TRBJ2-7 TRBD1 few 13 TRBV5-4
CASSLGLAGGRSYNEQFF TGTGCCAGCAGCTTGGGGTTAGCGGGAGGGCGCTCCTACAATGAGCAGTTCTTC TRBJ2-1 TRBD2 . 18 TRBV5-4
CASSLGTSEPYEQYF TGTGCCAGCAGCTTAGGGACTAGCGAACCCTACGAGCAGTACTTC TRBJ2-7 TRBD2 . 15 TRBV7-8
CASRQGAAETQYF TGCGCCAGCCGACAGGGGGCGGCAGAGACCCAGTACTTC TRBJ2-5 TRBD1 . 13 TRBV5-1
CASSGGAYEQYF TGTGCCAGCTCGGGGGGAGCCTACGAGCAGTACTTC TRBJ2-7 . . 12 TRBV18
CASSARGNQPQHF TGTGCCAGCAGTGCCAGGGGCAATCAGCCCCAGCATTTT TRBJ1-5 . once 13 TRBV6-1
CASSLSGGGVTYEQYF TGTGCCAGCAGTTTATCGGGGGGCGGGGTGACCTACGAGCAGTACTTC TRBJ2-7 . . 16 TRBV27
CASSVASGNTIYF TGTGCCAGCAGCGTAGCTTCCGGGAACACCATATATTTT TRBJ1-3 . many 13 TRBV9
CSVRYNEKLFF TGCAGCGTCCGGTATAATGAAAAACTGTTTTTT TRBJ1-4 . . 11 TRBV29-1
CASRITSGSSYEQYF TGTGCCAGTAGGATAACTAGCGGGAGCTCCTACGAGCAGTACTTC TRBJ2-7 TRBD2 . 15 TRBV19
CASTNPGQGGTEAFF TGTGCCAGCACCAACCCGGGACAGGGAGGCACTGAAGCTTTCTTT TRBJ1-1 TRBD1 . 15 TRBV28
CSVAGFRDEKLFF TGCAGCGTGGCAGGGTTTAGGGATGAAAAACTGTTTTTT TRBJ1-4 . . 13 TRBV29-1
CASTWGDEQFF TGCGCCAGCACCTGGGGCGATGAGCAGTTCTTC TRBJ2-1 . . 11 TRBV10-2
CASSPPGSTDTQYF TGTGCCAGCAGCCCCCCAGGGAGCACAGATACGCAGTATTTT TRBJ2-3 . few 14 TRBV11-3
CASSIETGVFGESNYGYTF TGTGCCAGTAGTATCGAGACAGGGGTGTTCGGCGAAAGTAACTATGGCTACACCTTC TRBJ1-2 TRBD1 . 19 TRBV19
CASRVTGSNYGYTF TGTGCCAGCAGAGTGACAGGGTCTAACTATGGCTACACCTTC TRBJ1-2 TRBD1 few 14 TRBV28
CASRGLAGSTADTQYF TGTGCCAGCAGGGGACTAGCGGGGAGTACCGCAGATACGCAGTATTTT TRBJ2-3 TRBD2 . 16 TRBV2